The 15 T cell receptor beta chains presented below share a single source sample, sequenced in a study of blood T cell repertoires in COVID-19. Measured with immunoSEQ multiplex PCR; TCRdb has only the in-frame clones, and not every one. In the table there are roughly 42,000 clones, 80% to 90% of which are singletons. Sequences were obtained from peripheral blood. The receptors come from a man aged 25 to 40 with active or convalescent COVID-19.

The V and J genes are TRBV2 and TRBJ2-6, with 7 bases identical to TRBD1. Trimming cost V 3 bases and J 9 bases; bases outside gene matches: 2. The CDR3 is 13 amino acids. Germline V CDR1 and CDR2: SNHLY, FYNNEI. CDR3 region: CASSETGNNVLTF. The CDR3 DNA is TGTGCCAGCAGTGAGACAGGGAACAACGTCCTGACTTTC.

The chain is built from TRBV25-1 and TRBJ1-4; TRBD1 matches 10 bases. Unmatched junction bases numbered 8, after V lost 7 bases and J lost 3 bases. The CDR3 has 16 residues. Germline V gene data show CDR1 as MGHDK and CDR2 as SYGVNS. The CDR3 loop is CASTQDRGRSNEKLFF. The CDR3 DNA is TGTGCCAGCACCCAGGACAGGGGGAGGTCTAATGAAAAACTGTTTTTT.

The V call is TRBV25-1, the J call TRBJ1-1; possible D gene TRBD1, 6 bases. Trimming cost V 3 bases and J 7 bases, with 15 bases left between them. Germline assignment: CDR1 MGHDK and CDR2 SYGVNS. CDR3 length equals 14 residues. Here the CDR3 reads CASSDPNRVDEAFF. The CDR3 DNA sequence: TGTGCCAGCAGTGACCCGAACAGGGTTGATGAAGCTTTCTTT.

This chain uses TRBV7-9 with TRBJ2-2; unclear D gene. Germline loops: CDR1 SEHNR, CDR2 FQNEAQ (reference sequence). V lost 2 bases to trimming and J lost 6 bases, with 13 bases between them. This CDR3 has 15 residues. CDR3 DNA: TGTGCCAGCAGCTTAAACTCGGGTTCTGCCGGGGAGCTGTTTTTT. It specifies CASSLNSGSAGELFF.

The V and J genes are TRBV7-9 and TRBJ1-1, with 7 bases matching TRBD1. The junction had 14 bases not matched to a gene; V was cut back by 1 base and J by 0 bases. This CDR3 contains 19 residues. Germline V lookup: CDR1 SEHNR, CDR2 FQNEAQ (reference sequence). CDR3 residues: CASSLEYKGQSGMNTEAFF. CDR3 nucleotides: TGTGCCAGCAGCTTAGAATACAAGGGACAGAGCGGCATGAACACTGAAGCTTTCTTT. Combining the CDR3 with reference TRBV7-9 and TRBJ1-1 gives the whole variable domain DTGVSQNPRHKITKRGQNVTFRCDPISEHNRLYWYRQTLGQGPEFLTYFQNEAQLEKSRLLSDRFSAERPKGSFSTLEIQRTEQGDSAMYLCASSLEYKGQSGMNTEAFFGQGTRLTVV.

The chain links TRBV6-5 to TRBJ2-2, with 12 bases that match TRBD2. Germline values: CDR1 MNHEY, CDR2 SVGAGI. V was pared by 10 bases and J by 6 bases, with 6 bases of the junction left unmatched. This CDR3 contains 14 residues. In nucleotides, the CDR3 is TGTGCCATCACTAGCGGGAGGTGGTCCGGGGAGCTGTTTTTT. Its protein is CAITSGRWSGELFF.

The chain couples TRBV6-5 to TRBJ1-5; 7 nucleotides match TRBD1. Looked up from germline, CDR1 is MNHEY and CDR2 is SVGAGI. The CDR3 length is 15 residues. The trim removed 6 bases at V and 4 bases at J, leaving 9 bases unmatched. CDR3 nucleotides: TGTGCCAGCAGACCGACCGGGACAGAAAATCAGCCCCAGCATTTT. It codes for CASRPTGTENQPQHF.

This chain uses TRBV6-5 with TRBJ1-3; no clear D gene. Trimming removed 5 bases from V and 1 base from J, with 6 bases in between. This CDR3 region has 13 residues. Per the germline V gene, CDR1 is MNHEY and CDR2 is SVGAGI. CDR3 DNA sequence: TGTGCCAGCAGTCCCACATCTGGAAACACCATATATTTT. Amino acid sequence: CASSPTSGNTIYF.

The chain recombines TRBV10-3 with TRBJ1-6; D gene unclear. This CDR3 is 15 amino acids long. V was pared by 2 bases and J by 0 bases, with 5 bases between. Germline values: CDR1 ENHRY, CDR2 SYGVKD. The CDR3 nucleotides read TGTGCCATCAGTGAGGGGAGCTCCTATAATTCACCCCTCCACTTT. It specifies CAISEGSSYNSPLHF.

V gene TRBV7-6 combines with J gene TRBJ2-2; TRBD2 matches at 7 bases. Trimming cost V 4 bases and J 0 bases; bases outside gene matches: 5. The CDR3 runs to 16 residues. Germline loops: CDR1 SGHVS, CDR2 FNYEAQ. The CDR3 spells CASSSVGLPNTGELFF. CDR3 coding DNA: TGTGCCAGCAGCTCGGTGGGACTACCGAACACCGGGGAGCTGTTTTTT.

The CDR3: CASRNPGQGDYASNQPQHF. The DNA for the CDR3 is TGTGCCAGCAGGAACCCGGGACAGGGCGATTACGCTAGCAATCAGCCCCAGCATTTT. V and J are TRBV2 and TRBJ1-5, with 9 bases lining up with TRBD1. CDR3 size: 19 residues. V trimming: 6 bases; J trimming: 0 bases; junction bases outside the gene matches: 15. CDR1 and CDR2 (germline): SNHLY, FYNNEI.

The J gene is TRBJ1-1, the V gene TRBV10-3; D might be TRBD1 (5 bases). The V and J ends lost 4 bases and 6 bases respectively, with 12 bases between them. The germline V gene has CDR1 ENHRY and CDR2 SYGVKD. The CDR3 spans 13 residues. The DNA for the CDR3 is TGTGCCATCAGTGGGCAGGGTAAAGCTGAAGCTTTCTTT. Protein: CAISGQGKAEAFF.

J is TRBJ1-6 and V is TRBV30; a possible D gene is TRBD1 (5 bases). Germline V gene lookup returns CDR1 GTSNPN and CDR2 SVGIG (reference sequence). Trimming pared 3 bases from V and 10 bases from J, leaving 10 bases between. The CDR3 contains 12 residues. DNA for the CDR3: TGTGCCTGGAGCGCGGACAAGTCACCCCTCCACTTT. This codes for CAWSADKSPLHF.

The chain uses TRBV5-1 and TRBJ1-5; possibly TRBD1 for D (6 bases). Germline CDR1 reads SGHRS; CDR2 reads YFSETQ. V shed 1 base and J shed 5 bases, with 13 bases lying between them. The CDR3 is 15 amino acids. The CDR3: CASSLHGGADQPQHF. CDR3 in DNA: TGCGCCAGCAGCTTGCATGGGGGGGCGGATCAGCCCCAGCATTTT.

The V gene is TRBV6-1, the J gene TRBJ1-6; 8 bases map to TRBD1. V lost 4 bases, J lost 6 bases, and 8 bases stayed unmatched. This CDR3 region has 16 residues. Germline V gene data show CDR1 as MNHNS and CDR2 as SASEGT. The CDR3 is CASSVGQGMGNSPLHF. The DNA of the CDR3 is TGTGCCAGCAGTGTTGGACAGGGAATGGGTAATTCACCCCTCCACTTT.